This TCR beta chain originates from a study of response to subunit inactivated influenza vaccine. MiXCR was run by TCRdb on the RT-PCR reads, yielding one entry per CDR3 protein. In the table there are about half a million distinct CDR3 sequences, about 10% of which are singletons. The CDR3 runs 13 residues. Trimming removed 5 bases from V and 4 bases from J, with 11 bases in between. The germline V gene encodes CDR1 SEHNR and CDR2 FQNEAQ (reference sequence). To note about this clonotype: Antigen specificity is unknown.

Study-wide results and limits: It was suggested by the authors that few new T cells are recruited by each seasonal influenza vaccination.

V gene TRBV7-9 combines with J gene TRBJ1-2; tentatively, D is TRBD1 (5 bases). The receptor comes from a man aged 50 to 59 who received an inactivated influenza vaccine. This specimen consisted of PBMCs from blood, obtained around seven weeks after vaccination. The CDR3 is CASSKTGGYGYTF. The DNA for the CDR3 is TGTGCCAGCAGCAAAACAGGAGGCTATGGCTACACCTTC. Full variable domain (missing parts from reference TRBV7-9 and TRBJ1-2): DTGVSQNPRHKITKRGQNVTFRCDPISEHNRLYWYRQTLGQGPEFLTYFQNEAQLEKSRLLSDRFSAERPKGSFSTLEIQRTEQGDSAMYLCASSKTGGYGYTFGSGTRLTVV.